Presented here are 14 T cell receptor beta chains from one specimen sequenced in a study of T-cell memory formation after mild COVID-19. Via MiXCR, TCRdb re-called the 5' RACE reads, giving one row per CDR3 protein. Counted here are just over 400,000 distinct CDR3 sequences, 20% to 25% occurring once; the ten biggest clones make up around 12%. Sequencing input: PBMCs or a T cell subset sorted from them (not recorded which). These receptors all stem from an adult woman who had mild COVID-19 (a few samples of this study predate the infection). Cell type and time point are not known.

The chain uses TRBV6-5 and TRBJ2-7; TRBD1 matches at 8 bases. The CDR3 is 15 residues long. Germline V gene sequence: CDR1 MNHEY, CDR2 SVGAGI. The J segment lost 3 bases and the V segment lost 4 bases, leaving 8 bases of the junction unmatched. This chain's CDR3 is CASSSADRDGYEQYF. CDR3 bases: TGTGCCAGCAGTTCCGCGGACAGGGATGGCTACGAGCAGTACTTC.

This clonotype was observed a few times. The rearrangement uses TRBV7-2 and TRBJ2-2; D call uncertain. The CDR3 extends over 16 amino acids. Germline V gives CDR1 SGHTA, CDR2 FQGNSA. The V end was cut by 0 bases, the J end by 2 bases, with 10 bases between. CDR3 sequence reads: CASSLAGDFNTGELFF. The CDR3 DNA reads as TGTGCCAGCAGCTTAGCCGGCGACTTTAACACCGGGGAGCTGTTTTTT.

V and J are TRBV29-1 and TRBJ1-4; D is perhaps TRBD1 (5 bases). The CDR3 contains 12 residues. Trimming left V 6 bases short and J 8 bases short, with 13 bases between. Germline CDR1 reads SQVTM; CDR2 reads ANQGSEA. The DNA for the CDR3 is TGCAGCGTCGTCCTTGGGGGGGAAAAACTGTTTTTT. Residues: CSVVLGGEKLFF.

The chain carries TRBV7-3 and TRBJ2-5, with a tentative D call TRBD2 (5 bases). Trimming stripped 3 bases from V and 1 base from J, with 9 bases between. The germline V gene encodes CDR1 SGHTA and CDR2 FQGTGA. The CDR3 loop spans 14 amino acids. The CDR3 region has the DNA TGTGCCAGCAGCTTGTCTAGCTCCCAAGAGACCCAGTACTTC. Translation gives CASSLSSSQETQYF.

J is TRBJ1-1 and V is TRBV20-1; D remains unclear. The CDR3 covers 12 residues. V lost 8 bases and J 0 bases, leaving 10 bases between the germline ends. Germline values: CDR1 DFQATT, CDR2 SNEGSKA (reference sequence). CDR3 sequence reads: CSLGLMNTEAFF. The CDR3 DNA sequence: TGCAGTCTCGGGCTAATGAACACTGAAGCTTTCTTT.

This chain links TRBV7-3 with TRBJ2-5; unclear D gene. The CDR3 spans 14 residues. From germline, CDR1 is SGHTA and CDR2 FQGTGA. Between the trimmed V and J ends, which lost 5 bases and 5 bases, there was a span of 15 bases. DNA for the CDR3: TGTGCCAGCAGCCCCGAATGGTACAGTGAGACCCAGTACTTC. Its protein product is CASSPEWYSETQYF.

The chain couples TRBV11-2 to TRBJ1-1; D gene uncertain. There are 14 residues in the CDR3. Germline loops: CDR1 SGHAT, CDR2 FQNNGV. V dropped 5 bases and J dropped 1 base, with 11 bases sitting between them. CDR3 nucleotides: TGTGCCAGCAGCCGACCAACCCGGAACACTGAAGCTTTCTTT. Its translation: CASSRPTRNTEAFF.

This chain uses TRBV4-1 with TRBJ2-1; D tentatively reads TRBD1 or TRBD2 (5 bases each). CDR1 and CDR2 (germline): MGHRA, YSYEKL. V was pared by 0 bases and J by 0 bases, with 9 bases between. The CDR3 is 16 amino acids. CDR3 residues: CASSQEGVGSYNEQFF. In nucleotides, the CDR3 is TGCGCCAGCAGCCAAGAGGGGGTGGGCTCCTACAATGAGCAGTTCTTC.

This clonotype was seen only a few times. The junction differs from germline at one of its ends, possibly a read error. V is TRBV7-7 and J is TRBJ2-1; a weak D match, TRBD2 (6 bases). Germline V gene sequence: CDR1 SSHAT, CDR2 FNYEAQ (reference sequence). This CDR3 has 16 amino acids. The CDR3 here is CASSDSSGSSYNEQFF. The CDR3 nucleotides read TGTGCTAGCAGCGACAGTAGCGGCAGCTCCTACAATGAGCAGTTCTTC.

This chain connects TRBV20-1 to TRBJ2-7, with unresolved D. Germline values: CDR1 DFQATT, CDR2 SNEGSKA (reference sequence). This CDR3 region has 10 residues. V dropped 5 bases and J dropped 3 bases, with 5 bases sitting between them. CDR3 DNA: TGCAGTGCTGGGGACTACGAGCAGTACTTC. Protein: CSAGDYEQYF.

The chain uses TRBV9 and TRBJ2-3; 11 bases are shared with TRBD2. Trimming at V came to 2 bases and at J to 2 bases, leaving 16 bases not matched to a gene. Germline lookup yields CDR1 SGDLS and CDR2 YYNGEE. This CDR3 has 20 residues. For the CDR3, the DNA is TGTGCCAGCAGCGTGACAGATAGTCCCTCGACTAGCGGGGACACAGATACGCAGTATTTT. Translated: CASSVTDSPSTSGDTDTQYF.

In its sample, this clonotype was seen a few times. The gene calls are TRBV5-1 and TRBJ2-5, with TRBD1 matching over 11 bases. The CDR3 loop spans 14 amino acids. Losses at the gene ends were 4 bases for V and 4 bases for J; bases not matched to a gene: 3. CDR1 and CDR2 from the germline V gene are SGHRS and YFSETQ. The CDR3 bases are TGCGCCAGCAGCCCAGGACAGGGGGCAGAGACCCAGTACTTC. Translating it yields CASSPGQGAETQYF. Combining the CDR3 with reference TRBV5-1 and TRBJ2-5 gives the whole variable domain KAGVTQTPRYLIKTRGQQVTLSCSPISGHRSVSWYQQTPGQGLQFLFEYFSETQRNKGNFPGRFSGRQFSNSRSEMNVSTLELGDSALYLCASSPGQGAETQYFGPGTRLLVL.

This clonotype was seen many times. The chain links TRBV12-3 or TRBV12-4 to TRBJ1-1, with 7 bases identical to TRBD1. Trimming took 7 bases from V and 4 from J; bases not matched to a gene: 12. The CDR3 covers 15 residues. CDR3 loop: CASTFPGTEVTEAFF. The CDR3 DNA reads as TGTGCCAGCACTTTCCCCGGGACAGAAGTCACTGAAGCTTTCTTT.

Only a few counts were recorded for this clonotype. The chain links TRBV18 to TRBJ1-2; TRBD1 agrees at 7 bases. J gave up 2 bases and V 3 bases, and 6 bases lay outside the gene matches. This CDR3 contains 15 residues. Germline-derived CDR1 and CDR2 are KGHSH and LQKENI. The DNA of the CDR3 is TGTGCCAGCTCACCCGATGGACAGGACAACTATGGCTACACCTTC. As protein: CASSPDGQDNYGYTF.